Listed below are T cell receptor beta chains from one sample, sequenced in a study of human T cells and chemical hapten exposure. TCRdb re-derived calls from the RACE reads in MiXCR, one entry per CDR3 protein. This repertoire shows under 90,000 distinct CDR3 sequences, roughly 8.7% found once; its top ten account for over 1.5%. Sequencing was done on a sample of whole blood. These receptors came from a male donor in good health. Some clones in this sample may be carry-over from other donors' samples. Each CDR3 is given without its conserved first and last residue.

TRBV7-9	ASHLAGQDEQY
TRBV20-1	SAREGRDQPQH
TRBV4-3	ASSQDRWRADNEQF
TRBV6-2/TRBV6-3	ASSYWGGGTDTQY
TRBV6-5	ASSYSGAGGEPGETQY
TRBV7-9	ASSPRGDPNTGELF
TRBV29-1	SVGASGLSYEQY
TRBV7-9	ASSAGSSGNTIY
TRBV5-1	ASSLAQDTGELF
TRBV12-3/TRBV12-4	ASSLHISDTWEKLF
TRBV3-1	ASSPPGTITYEQY
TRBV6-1	ASSEVPGTDNQPQH
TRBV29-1	SVEIQENTGELF
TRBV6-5	ASSHPAGATDTQY
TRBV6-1	ASSTTDTTNEKLF
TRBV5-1	ASSLARRFDEAF
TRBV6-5	ASSYDSLNTEAF
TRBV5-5	ASSLEGGYEQF
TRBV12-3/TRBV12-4	ASRPTRSGEQY
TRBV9	ASSVAGRTSTDTQY
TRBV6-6	ASSRTGDPYNEQF
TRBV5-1	ASGGAGNGNEQF
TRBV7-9	ASSLGTGNYEQY
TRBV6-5	ASGTGRNQPQH
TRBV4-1	ASSPGQGGRGEQY
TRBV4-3	ASSQTATDYYSGNTIY
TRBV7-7	ASSLGPTSGIVYEQY
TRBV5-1	ASSLGQTSTEAF
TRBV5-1	ASSLAFGGNEKLF
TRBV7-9	ASSFKGSNQPQH
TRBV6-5	ASSSGQVFTDTQY
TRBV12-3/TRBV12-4	ASSLVRGTEAF
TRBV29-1	SVGGHTYEQY
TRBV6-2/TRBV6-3	ASSYSPPSGIYNEQF
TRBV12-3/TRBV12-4	ASSTSGADQPQH
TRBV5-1	ASSPLGREDNQPQH
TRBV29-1	SVGRGRNEAF
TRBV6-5	ASSYGSAYGYT
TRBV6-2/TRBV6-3	ASSRGKVNTEAF
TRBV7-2	ASSLAGGPLEQY
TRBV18	ASSPPSGYNTEAF
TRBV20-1	SASAVEDWTGRNEKLF
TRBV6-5	ASSYSRAGGNEQF
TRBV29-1	SVGQGEYQPQH
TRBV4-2	ASSQEGPAGGSYEQY
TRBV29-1	SVGSQVANTGELF
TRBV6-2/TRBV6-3	ASSYSWGSDTEAF
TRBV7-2	ASSLNRQGEQF
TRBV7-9	ASSQYGTSGRNLLSYEQY
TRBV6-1	ASSEIVVRAF
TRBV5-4	ASSLRGREDEQY
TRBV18	ASSPGTGLRAF
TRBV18	ASSPSGPPSYNEQF
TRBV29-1	SGTRGSEAF
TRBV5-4	ASSWTTYNSPLH
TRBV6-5	ASSEGQGPPEAF
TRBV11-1	ASSFPLGGATEAF
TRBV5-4	ASGTSGKTQY
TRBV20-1	SAEARPLETQY
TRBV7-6	ASSLAPGDTEAF